The clone carrying this TCR beta chain came up once. The sample is drawn from a study of blood T cell repertoires in COVID-19. Study as a whole: PBMCs, B-cell-depleted T cells, or T cells provided the cDNA or gDNA that made up the material.

Across about two dozen US areas, participants ranged in age from roughly 18 to 95 years. Membership in each cohort depended on participant-reported clinical history. The authors' processing: Reference gene primers were amplified, and this amplification served to estimate nucleated cell counts. TCRdb's copy holds only in-frame clones and misses some; the assay was immunoSEQ multiplex PCR. The D gene and trimming were derived from the DNA, and the V and J assignments and clone size from that table. The sample contains some 200,000 clones, roughly 82% of which appear only once. Germline trimming cut 2 bases from V and 8 bases from J; bases unmatched to any gene: 13. The CDR3 consists of 16 residues. The germline V gene has CDR1 LGHDT and CDR2 YNNKEL (reference sequence).

Sequencing input: PBMCs or T cells enriched from blood (not recorded which). The chain links TRBV3-1 (or the pseudogene TRBV3-2) to TRBJ1-2; 8 positions match TRBD1. The sequence was collected from a woman in her sixties or seventies with acute COVID-19. CDR3 region: CASSQFSSGGARGYTF. DNA for the CDR3: TGTGCCAGCAGCCAATTCTCTTCAGGGGGCGCGAGGGGCTACACCTTC.